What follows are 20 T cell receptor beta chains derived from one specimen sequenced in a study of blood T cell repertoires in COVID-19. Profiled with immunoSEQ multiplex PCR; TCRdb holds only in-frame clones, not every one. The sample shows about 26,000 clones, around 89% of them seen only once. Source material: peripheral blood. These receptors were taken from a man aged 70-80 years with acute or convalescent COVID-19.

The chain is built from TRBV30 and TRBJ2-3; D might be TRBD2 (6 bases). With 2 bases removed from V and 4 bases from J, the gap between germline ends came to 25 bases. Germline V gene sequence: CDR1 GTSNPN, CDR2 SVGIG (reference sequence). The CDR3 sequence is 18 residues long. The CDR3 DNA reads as TGTGCCTGGAGTCCCGCCCCGAATGCCGGGAGTAGTGCAGATACGCAGTATTTT. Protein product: CAWSPAPNAGSSADTQYF.

The CDR3 protein is CASSTGTRDTGELFF. DNA for the CDR3: TGTGCCAGCTCAACCGGGACTCGAGACACCGGGGAGCTGTTTTTT. V gene TRBV18 combines with J gene TRBJ2-2; possibly TRBD2 for D (6 bases). V gave up 5 bases and J gave up 3 bases, with 13 bases separating them. CDR3 size: 15 residues. The germline CDR1 and CDR2 sequences are KGHSH and LQKENI.

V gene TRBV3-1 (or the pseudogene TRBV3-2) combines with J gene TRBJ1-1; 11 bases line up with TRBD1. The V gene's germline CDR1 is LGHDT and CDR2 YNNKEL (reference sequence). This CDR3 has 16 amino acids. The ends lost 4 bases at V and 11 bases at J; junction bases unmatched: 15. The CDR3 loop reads CASSPFIGQGAPGAFF. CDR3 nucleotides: TGTGCCAGCAGCCCCTTTATTGGACAGGGGGCCCCTGGGGCTTTCTTT.

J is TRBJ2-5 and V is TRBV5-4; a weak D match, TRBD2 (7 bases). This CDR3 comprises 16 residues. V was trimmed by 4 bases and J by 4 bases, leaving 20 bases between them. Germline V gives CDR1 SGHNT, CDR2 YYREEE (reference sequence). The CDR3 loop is CASSPRMGEGVETQYF. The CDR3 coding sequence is TGTGCCAGCAGCCCCCGGATGGGGGAGGGGGTAGAGACCCAGTACTTC.

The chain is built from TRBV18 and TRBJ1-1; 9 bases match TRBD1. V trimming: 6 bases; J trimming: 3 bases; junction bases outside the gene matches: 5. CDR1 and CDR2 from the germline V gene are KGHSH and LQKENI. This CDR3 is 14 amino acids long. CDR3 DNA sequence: TGTGCCAGCTCCGTCACAGGGGGCCACACTGAAGCTTTCTTT. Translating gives CASSVTGGHTEAFF.

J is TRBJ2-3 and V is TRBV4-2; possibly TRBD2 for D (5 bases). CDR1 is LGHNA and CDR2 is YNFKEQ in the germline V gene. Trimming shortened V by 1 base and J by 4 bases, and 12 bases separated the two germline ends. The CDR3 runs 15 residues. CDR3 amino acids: CASSQGRVKSDTQYF. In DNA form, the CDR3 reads TGTGCCAGCAGCCAAGGGCGGGTAAAATCAGATACGCAGTATTTT.

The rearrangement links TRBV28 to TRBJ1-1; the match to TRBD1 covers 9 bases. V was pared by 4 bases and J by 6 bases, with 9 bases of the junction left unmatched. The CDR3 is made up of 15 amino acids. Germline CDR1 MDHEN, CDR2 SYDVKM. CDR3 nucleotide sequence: TGTGCCAGCAGTTCACCGGGACAGGGTTCCGCTGAAGCTTTCTTT. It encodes CASSSPGQGSAEAFF.

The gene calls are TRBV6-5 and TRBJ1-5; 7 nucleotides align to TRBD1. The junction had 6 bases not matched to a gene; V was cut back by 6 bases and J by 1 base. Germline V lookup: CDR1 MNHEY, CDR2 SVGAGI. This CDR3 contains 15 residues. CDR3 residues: CASRSRGVSNQPQHF. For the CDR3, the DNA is TGTGCCAGCAGGAGCAGGGGGGTGAGCAATCAGCCCCAGCATTTT.

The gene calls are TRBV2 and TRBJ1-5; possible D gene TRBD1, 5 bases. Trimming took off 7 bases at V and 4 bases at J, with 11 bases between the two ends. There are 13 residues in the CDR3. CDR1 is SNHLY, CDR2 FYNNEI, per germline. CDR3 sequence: CASMGQGNQPQHF. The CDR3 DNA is TGTGCCAGCATGGGGCAGGGAAATCAGCCCCAGCATTTT.

The CDR3 bases are TGTGCCAGCAGCTTAACGGCGGGACGCTCCTACGAGCAGTACTTC. This sequence encodes CASSLTAGRSYEQYF. The rearrangement links TRBV7-9 to TRBJ2-7; D is perhaps TRBD2 (6 bases). The CDR3 has 15 residues. Germline CDR1 reads SEHNR; CDR2 reads FQNEAQ (reference sequence). Trimming pared 2 bases from V and 0 bases from J, leaving 11 bases between.

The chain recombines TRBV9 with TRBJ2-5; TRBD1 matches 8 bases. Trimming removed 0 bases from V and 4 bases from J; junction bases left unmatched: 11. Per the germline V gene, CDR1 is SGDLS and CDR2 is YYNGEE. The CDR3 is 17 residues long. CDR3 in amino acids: CASSVGAQGAWGETQYF. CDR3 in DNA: TGTGCCAGCAGCGTAGGCGCCCAGGGGGCATGGGGAGAGACCCAGTACTTC. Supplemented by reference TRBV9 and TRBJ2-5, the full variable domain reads DSGVTQTPKHLITATGQRVTLRCSPRSGDLSVYWYQQSLDQGLQFLIQYYNGEERAKGNILERFSAQQFPDLHSELNLSSLELGDSALYFCASSVGAQGAWGETQYFGPGTRLLVL.

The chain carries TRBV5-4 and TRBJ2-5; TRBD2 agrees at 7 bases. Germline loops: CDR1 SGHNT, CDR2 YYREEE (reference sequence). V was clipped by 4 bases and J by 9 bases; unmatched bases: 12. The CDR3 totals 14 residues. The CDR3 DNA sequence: TGTGCCAGCAGCCTTGAGCGGGGCTCAATGGCCCAGTACTTC. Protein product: CASSLERGSMAQYF.

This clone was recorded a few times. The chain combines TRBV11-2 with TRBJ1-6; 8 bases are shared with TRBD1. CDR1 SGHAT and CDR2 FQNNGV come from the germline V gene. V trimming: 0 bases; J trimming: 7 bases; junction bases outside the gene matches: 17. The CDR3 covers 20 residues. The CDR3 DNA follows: TGTGCCAGCAGCTTAGATGGGCAGGCAGGACAGGGTTTTGGAAATTCACCCCTCCACTTT. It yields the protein CASSLDGQAGQGFGNSPLHF.

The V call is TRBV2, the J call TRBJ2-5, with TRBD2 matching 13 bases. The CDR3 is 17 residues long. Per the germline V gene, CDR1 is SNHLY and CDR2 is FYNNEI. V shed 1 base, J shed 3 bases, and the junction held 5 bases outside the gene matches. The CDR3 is CASSEGGLAGAEETQYF. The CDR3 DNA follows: TGTGCCAGCAGTGAAGGCGGACTAGCGGGAGCTGAAGAGACCCAGTACTTC. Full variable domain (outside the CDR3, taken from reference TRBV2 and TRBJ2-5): EPEVTQTPSHQVTQMGQEVILRCVPISNHLYFYWYRQILGQKVEFLVSFYNNEISEKSEIFDDQFSVERPDGSNFTLKIRSTKLEDSAMYFCASSEGGLAGAEETQYFGPGTRLLVL.

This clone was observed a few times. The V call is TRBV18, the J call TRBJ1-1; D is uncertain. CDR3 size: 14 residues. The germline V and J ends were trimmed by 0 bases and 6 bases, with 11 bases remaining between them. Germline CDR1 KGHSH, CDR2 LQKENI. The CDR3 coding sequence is TGTGCCAGCTCACCACCGGCAGGTAACCCTGAAGCTTTCTTT. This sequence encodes CASSPPAGNPEAFF.

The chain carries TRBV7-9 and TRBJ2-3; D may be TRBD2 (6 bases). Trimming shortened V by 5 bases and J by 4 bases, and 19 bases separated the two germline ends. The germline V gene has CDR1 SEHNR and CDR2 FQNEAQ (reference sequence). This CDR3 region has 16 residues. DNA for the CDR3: TGTGCCAGCAGCCCCAGGGTTTCTAGCGCGGCAGATACGCAGTATTTT. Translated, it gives CASSPRVSSAADTQYF.

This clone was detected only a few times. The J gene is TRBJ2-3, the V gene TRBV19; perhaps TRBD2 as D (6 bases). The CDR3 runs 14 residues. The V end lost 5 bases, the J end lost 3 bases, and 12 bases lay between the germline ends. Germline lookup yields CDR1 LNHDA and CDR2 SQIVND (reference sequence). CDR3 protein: CASSLGGSTDTQYF. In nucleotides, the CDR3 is TGTGCCAGTAGTCTTGGGGGGAGTACAGATACGCAGTATTTT. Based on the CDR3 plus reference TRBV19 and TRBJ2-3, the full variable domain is DGGITQSPKYLFRKEGQNVTLSCEQNLNHDAMYWYRQDPGQGLRLIYYSQIVNDFQKGDIAEGYSVSREKKESFPLTVTSAQKNPTAFYLCASSLGGSTDTQYFGPGTRLTVL.

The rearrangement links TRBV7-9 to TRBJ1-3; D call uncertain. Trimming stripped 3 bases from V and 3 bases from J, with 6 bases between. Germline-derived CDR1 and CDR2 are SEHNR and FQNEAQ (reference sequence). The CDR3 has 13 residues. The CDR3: CASSFYRGNTIYF. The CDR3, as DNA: TGTGCCAGCAGCTTTTATCGTGGAAACACCATATATTTT. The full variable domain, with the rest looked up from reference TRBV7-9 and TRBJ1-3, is DTGVSQNPRHKITKRGQNVTFRCDPISEHNRLYWYRQTLGQGPEFLTYFQNEAQLEKSRLLSDRFSAERPKGSFSTLEIQRTEQGDSAMYLCASSFYRGNTIYFGEGSWLTVV.

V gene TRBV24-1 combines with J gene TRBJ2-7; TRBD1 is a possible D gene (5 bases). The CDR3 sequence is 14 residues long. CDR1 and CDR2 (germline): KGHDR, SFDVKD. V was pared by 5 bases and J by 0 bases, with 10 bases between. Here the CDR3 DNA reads TGTGCCACCAGTGCCGCCGACAGCTCCTACGAGCAGTACTTC. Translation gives CATSAADSSYEQYF.

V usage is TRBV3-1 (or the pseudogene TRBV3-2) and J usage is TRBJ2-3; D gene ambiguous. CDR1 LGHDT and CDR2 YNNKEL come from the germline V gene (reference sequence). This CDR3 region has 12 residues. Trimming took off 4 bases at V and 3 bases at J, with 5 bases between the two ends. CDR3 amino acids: CASSLQTDTQYF. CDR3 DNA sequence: TGTGCCAGCAGCCTGCAGACAGATACGCAGTATTTT.